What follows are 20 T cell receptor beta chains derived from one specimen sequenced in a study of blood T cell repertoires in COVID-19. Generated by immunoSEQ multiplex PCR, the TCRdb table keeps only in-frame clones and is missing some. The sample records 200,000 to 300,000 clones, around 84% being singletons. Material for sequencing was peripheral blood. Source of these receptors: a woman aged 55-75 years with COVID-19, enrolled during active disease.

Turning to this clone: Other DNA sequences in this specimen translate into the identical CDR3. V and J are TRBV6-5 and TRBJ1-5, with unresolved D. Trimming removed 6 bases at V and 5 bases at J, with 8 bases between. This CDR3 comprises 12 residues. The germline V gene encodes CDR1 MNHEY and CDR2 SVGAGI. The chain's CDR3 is CASRAGDQPQHF. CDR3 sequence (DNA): TGTGCCAGCAGGGCGGGAGATCAGCCCCAGCATTTT.

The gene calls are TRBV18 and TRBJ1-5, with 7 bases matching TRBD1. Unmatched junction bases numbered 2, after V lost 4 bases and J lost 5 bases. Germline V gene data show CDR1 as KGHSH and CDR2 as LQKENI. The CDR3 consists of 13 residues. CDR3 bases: TGTGCCAGCTCACGGACAGGAGATCAGCCCCAGCATTTT. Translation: CASSRTGDQPQHF.

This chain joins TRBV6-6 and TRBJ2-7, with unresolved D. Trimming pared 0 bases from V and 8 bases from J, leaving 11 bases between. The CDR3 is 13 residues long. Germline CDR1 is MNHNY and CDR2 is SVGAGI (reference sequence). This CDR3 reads CASSYSEESKQYF. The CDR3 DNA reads TGTGCCAGCAGTTACTCCGAGGAGTCGAAGCAGTACTTC.

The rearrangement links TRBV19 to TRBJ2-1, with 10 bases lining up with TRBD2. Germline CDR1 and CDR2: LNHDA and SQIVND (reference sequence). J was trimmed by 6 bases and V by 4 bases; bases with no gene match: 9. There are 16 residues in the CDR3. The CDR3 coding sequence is TGTGCCAGTAGTACCCCCCTAGCGGGAGTGCTCAATGAGCAGTTCTTC. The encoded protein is CASSTPLAGVLNEQFF.

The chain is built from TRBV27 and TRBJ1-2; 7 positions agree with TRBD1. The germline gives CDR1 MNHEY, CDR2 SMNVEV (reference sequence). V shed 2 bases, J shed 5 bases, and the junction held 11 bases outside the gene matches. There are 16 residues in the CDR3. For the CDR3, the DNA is TGTGCCAGCAGTTTAAAGGCAGGGGGAGTTGGGTATGGCTACACCTTC. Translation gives CASSLKAGGVGYGYTF.

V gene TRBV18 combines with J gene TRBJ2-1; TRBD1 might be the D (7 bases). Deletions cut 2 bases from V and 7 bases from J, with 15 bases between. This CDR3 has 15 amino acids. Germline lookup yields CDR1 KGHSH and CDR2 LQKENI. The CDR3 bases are TGTGCCAGCTCACCATGGCCAGGGGGGTCGAATGAGCAGTTCTTC. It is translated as CASSPWPGGSNEQFF.

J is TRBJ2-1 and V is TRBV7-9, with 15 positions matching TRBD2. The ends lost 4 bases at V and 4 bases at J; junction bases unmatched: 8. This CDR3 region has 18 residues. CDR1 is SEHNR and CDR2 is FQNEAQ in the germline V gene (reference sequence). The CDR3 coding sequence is TGTGCCAGCAGCTCACCGGGACTAGCGGGAGGAGCGTACAATGAGCAGTTCTTC. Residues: CASSSPGLAGGAYNEQFF.

In DNA, the CDR3 is TGCGCCAGCAGCCCTCACCTTCGACTAGCGGGAGGCGAGCAGTACTTC. Protein product: CASSPHLRLAGGEQYF. The rearrangement uses TRBV4-3 and TRBJ2-7, with 13 bases aligning to TRBD2. Germline V lookup: CDR1 LGHNA, CDR2 YSLEER. This CDR3 spans 16 amino acids. The V and J ends lost 4 bases and 6 bases, in that order; junction bases with no gene match: 9.

CDR3 loop: CASSESEQYF. The CDR3 DNA follows: TGTGCCAGCAGTGAGAGCGAGCAGTACTTC. The V call is TRBV2, the J call TRBJ2-7; D is undetermined. Per germline, CDR1 SNHLY and CDR2 FYNNEI. Trimming removed 3 bases from V and 6 bases from J, with 3 bases in between. The CDR3 sequence is 10 residues long.

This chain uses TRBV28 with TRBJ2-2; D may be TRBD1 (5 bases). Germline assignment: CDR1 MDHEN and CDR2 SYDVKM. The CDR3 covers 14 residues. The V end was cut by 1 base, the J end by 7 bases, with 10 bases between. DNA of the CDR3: TGTGCCAGCAGTTTATCAGGGTGGGGCGGGGAGCTGTTTTTT. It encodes CASSLSGWGGELFF.

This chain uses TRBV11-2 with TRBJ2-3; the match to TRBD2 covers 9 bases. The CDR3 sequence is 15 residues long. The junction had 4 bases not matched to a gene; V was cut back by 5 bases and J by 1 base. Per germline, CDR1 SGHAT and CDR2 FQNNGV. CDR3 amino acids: CASSVSGRGTDTQYF. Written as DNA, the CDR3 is TGTGCCAGCAGCGTTAGCGGGAGAGGCACAGATACGCAGTATTTT.

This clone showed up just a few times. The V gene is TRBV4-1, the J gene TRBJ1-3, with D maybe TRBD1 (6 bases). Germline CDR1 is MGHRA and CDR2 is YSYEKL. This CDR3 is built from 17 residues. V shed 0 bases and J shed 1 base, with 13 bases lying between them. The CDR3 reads CASSQDGPQGSGNTIYF. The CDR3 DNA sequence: TGCGCCAGCAGCCAAGATGGGCCACAGGGTTCTGGAAACACCATATATTTT.

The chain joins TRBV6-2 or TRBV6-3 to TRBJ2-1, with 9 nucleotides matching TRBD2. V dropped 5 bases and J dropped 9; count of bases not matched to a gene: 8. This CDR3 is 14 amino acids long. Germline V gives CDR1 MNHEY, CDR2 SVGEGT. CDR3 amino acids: CASSDLAGLVEQFF. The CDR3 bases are TGTGCCAGCAGTGATCTAGCGGGACTAGTTGAGCAGTTCTTC.

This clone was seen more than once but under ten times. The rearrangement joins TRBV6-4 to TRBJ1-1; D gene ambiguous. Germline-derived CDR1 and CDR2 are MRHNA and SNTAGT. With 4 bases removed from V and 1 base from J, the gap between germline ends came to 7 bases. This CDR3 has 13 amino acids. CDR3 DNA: TGTGCCAGCAGTGCCAGCGAGAACACTGAAGCTTTCTTT. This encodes CASSASENTEAFF.

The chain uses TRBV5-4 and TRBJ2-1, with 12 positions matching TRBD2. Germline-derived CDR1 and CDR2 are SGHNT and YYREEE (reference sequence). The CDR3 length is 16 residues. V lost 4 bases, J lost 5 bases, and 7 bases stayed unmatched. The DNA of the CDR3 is TGTGCCAGCAGCGGATTAACTAGCGGGGGGAACAATGAGCAGTTCTTC. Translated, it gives CASSGLTSGGNNEQFF.

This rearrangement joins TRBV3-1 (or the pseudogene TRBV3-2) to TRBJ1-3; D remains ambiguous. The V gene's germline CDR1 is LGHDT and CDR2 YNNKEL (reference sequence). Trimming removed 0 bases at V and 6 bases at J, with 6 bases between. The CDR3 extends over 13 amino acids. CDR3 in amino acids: CASSQDSVNTIYF. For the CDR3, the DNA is TGTGCCAGCAGCCAAGACTCGGTAAACACCATATATTTT.

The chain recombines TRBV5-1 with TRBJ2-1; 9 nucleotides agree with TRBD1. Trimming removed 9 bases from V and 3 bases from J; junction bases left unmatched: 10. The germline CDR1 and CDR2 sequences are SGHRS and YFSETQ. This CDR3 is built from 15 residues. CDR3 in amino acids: CATTWGDRDYNEQFF. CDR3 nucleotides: TGCGCCACCACTTGGGGGGACAGGGACTACAATGAGCAGTTCTTC.

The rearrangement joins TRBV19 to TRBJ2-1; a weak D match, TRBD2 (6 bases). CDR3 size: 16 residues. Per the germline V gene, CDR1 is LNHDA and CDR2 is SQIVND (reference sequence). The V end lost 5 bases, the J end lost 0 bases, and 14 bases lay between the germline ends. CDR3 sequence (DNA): TGTGCCAGTAGTTTGAGGGACTCAAGCTCCTACAATGAGCAGTTCTTC. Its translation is CASSLRDSSSYNEQFF.

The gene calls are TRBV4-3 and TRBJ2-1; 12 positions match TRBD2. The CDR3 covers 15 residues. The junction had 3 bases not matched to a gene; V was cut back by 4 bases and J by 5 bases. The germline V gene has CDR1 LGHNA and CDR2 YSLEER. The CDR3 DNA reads TGCGCCAGCAGCCCGACTAGCGGGAGCCACAATGAGCAGTTCTTC. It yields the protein CASSPTSGSHNEQFF.

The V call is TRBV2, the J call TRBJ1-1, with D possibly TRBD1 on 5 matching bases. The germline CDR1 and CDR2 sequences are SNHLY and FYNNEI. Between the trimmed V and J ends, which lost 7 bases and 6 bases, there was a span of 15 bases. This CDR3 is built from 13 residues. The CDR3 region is CASNQGGDAEAFF. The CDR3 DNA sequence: TGTGCCAGCAACCAAGGCGGGGACGCTGAAGCTTTCTTT.